This T cell receptor (beta chain) was captured in a study of patients with pleural tuberculosis. TCRdb processed the reads anew with MiXCR; each CDR3 protein has one entry. The sample shows under 55,000 distinct CDR3 sequences, about 7.3% of them seen only once. V lost 7 bases and J lost 4, with 16 bases in between. The CDR3 contains 14 residues. CDR1 and CDR2 from the germline V gene are SGHAT and FQNNGV. This clonotype was picked up many times. This clonotype was obtained from a human donor with pleural tuberculosis. The genes are TRBV11-2 and TRBJ2-5, with D perhaps TRBD2 (6 bases). In nucleotides, the CDR3 is TGTGCCAGCACGGAGGGCTCCGGCGGAGAGACCCAGTACTTC. This gives the protein CASTEGSGGETQYF. Full variable domain (rest looked up from reference TRBV11-2 and TRBJ2-5): EAGVAQSPRYKIIEKRQSVAFWCNPISGHATLYWYQQILGQGPKLLIQFQNNGVVDDSQLPKDRFSAERLKGVDSTLKIQPAKLEDSAVYLCASTEGSGGETQYFGPGTRLLVL.